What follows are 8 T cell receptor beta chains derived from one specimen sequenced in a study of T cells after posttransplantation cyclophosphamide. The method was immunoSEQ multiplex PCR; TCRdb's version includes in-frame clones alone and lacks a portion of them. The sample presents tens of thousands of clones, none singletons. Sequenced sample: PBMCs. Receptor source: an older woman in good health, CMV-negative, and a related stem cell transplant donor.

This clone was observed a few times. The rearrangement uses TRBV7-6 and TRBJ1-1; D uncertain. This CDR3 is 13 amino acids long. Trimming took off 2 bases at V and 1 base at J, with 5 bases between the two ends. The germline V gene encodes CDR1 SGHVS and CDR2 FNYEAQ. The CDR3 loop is CASSLRGNTEAFF. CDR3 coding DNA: TGTGCCAGCAGCTTAAGAGGGAACACTGAAGCTTTCTTT.

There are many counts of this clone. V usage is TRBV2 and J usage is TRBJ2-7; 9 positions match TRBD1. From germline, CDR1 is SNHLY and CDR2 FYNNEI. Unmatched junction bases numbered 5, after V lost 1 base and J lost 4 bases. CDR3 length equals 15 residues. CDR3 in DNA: TGTGCCAGCAGTGAAGGGCCGGGACAGGGATACGAGCAGTACTTC. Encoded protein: CASSEGPGQGYEQYF.

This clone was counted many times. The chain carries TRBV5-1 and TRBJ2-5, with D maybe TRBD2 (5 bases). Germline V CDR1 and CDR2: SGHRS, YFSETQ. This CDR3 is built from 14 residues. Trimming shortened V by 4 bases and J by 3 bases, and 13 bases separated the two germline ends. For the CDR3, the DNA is TGCGCCAGCAGCGGGCCGGGAAGGAAAGAGACCCAGTACTTC. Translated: CASSGPGRKETQYF.

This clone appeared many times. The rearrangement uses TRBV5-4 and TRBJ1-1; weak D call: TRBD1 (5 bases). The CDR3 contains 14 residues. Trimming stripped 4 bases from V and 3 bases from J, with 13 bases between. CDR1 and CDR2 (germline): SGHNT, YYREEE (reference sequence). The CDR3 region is CASSPAGDDTEAFF. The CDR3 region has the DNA TGTGCCAGCAGCCCGGCGGGGGACGACACTGAAGCTTTCTTT.

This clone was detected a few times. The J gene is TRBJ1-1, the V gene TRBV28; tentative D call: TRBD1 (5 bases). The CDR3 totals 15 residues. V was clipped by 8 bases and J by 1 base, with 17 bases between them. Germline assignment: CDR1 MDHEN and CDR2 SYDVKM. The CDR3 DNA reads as TGTGCCAGCCACGTCCTGGGGCAGGGGAACACTGAAGCTTTCTTT. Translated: CASHVLGQGNTEAFF.

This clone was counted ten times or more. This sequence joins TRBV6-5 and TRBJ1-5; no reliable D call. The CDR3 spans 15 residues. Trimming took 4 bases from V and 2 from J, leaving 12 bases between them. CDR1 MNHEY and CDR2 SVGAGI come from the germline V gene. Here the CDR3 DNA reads TGTGCCAGCAGTTCCCAGTGGCGGGGCAATCAGCCCCAGCATTTT. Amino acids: CASSSQWRGNQPQHF.

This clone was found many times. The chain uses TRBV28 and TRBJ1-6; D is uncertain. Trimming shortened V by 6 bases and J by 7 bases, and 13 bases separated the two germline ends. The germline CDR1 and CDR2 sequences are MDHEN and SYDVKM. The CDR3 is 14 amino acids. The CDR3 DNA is TGTGCCAGCAGATCCCCAGGCCCAAATTCACCCCTCCACTTT. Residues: CASRSPGPNSPLHF. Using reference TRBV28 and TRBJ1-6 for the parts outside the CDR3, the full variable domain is DVKVTQSSRYLVKRTGEKVFLECVQDMDHENMFWYRQDPGLGLRLIYFSYDVKMKEKGDIPEGYSVSREKKERFSLILESASTNQTSMYLCASRSPGPNSPLHFGNGTRLTVT.

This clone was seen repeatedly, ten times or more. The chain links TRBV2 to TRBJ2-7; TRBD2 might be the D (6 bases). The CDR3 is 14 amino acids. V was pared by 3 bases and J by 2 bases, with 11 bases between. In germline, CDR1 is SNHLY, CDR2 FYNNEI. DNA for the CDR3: TGTGCCAGCAGTGACGGGAGTGCCACCTACGAGCAGTACTTC. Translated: CASSDGSATYEQYF. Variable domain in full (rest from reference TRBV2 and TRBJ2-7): EPEVTQTPSHQVTQMGQEVILRCVPISNHLYFYWYRQILGQKVEFLVSFYNNEISEKSEIFDDQFSVERPDGSNFTLKIRSTKLEDSAMYFCASSDGSATYEQYFGPGTRLTVT.